The 20 T cell receptor beta chains given below trace back to one sample, sequenced in a study of neoadjuvant nivolumab and ipilimumab in lung cancer. Assay used: immunoSEQ multiplex PCR; TCRdb lists only in-frame clones, some missing. The repertoire has 18,000 or so clones, under 85% of them found once; the top ten carry about 9.8%. The sequenced sample was tumor tissue, obtained after neoadjuvant nivolumab, alone or with ipilimumab, at or shortly before surgery. These receptors originate from an adult with non-small cell lung cancer.

The V call is TRBV2, the J call TRBJ1-1; no firm D call. V was shortened by 7 bases and J by 11 bases, with 14 bases between the two germline ends. The germline CDR1 and CDR2 sequences are SNHLY and FYNNEI. The CDR3 has 11 amino acids. DNA of the CDR3: TGTGCCAGCAAAGACTCCCCAAGGGCTTTCTTT. Translating it yields CASKDSPRAFF.

This clone was observed a few times. The chain carries TRBV28 and TRBJ1-2, with D possibly TRBD1 on 6 matching bases. CDR1 is MDHEN and CDR2 is SYDVKM in the germline V gene. With 5 bases removed from V and 6 bases from J, the gap between germline ends came to 10 bases. The CDR3 runs to 12 residues. CDR3 loop: CASSQNRDGYTF. CDR3 coding DNA: TGTGCCAGCAGTCAAAACAGGGATGGCTACACCTTC.

J is TRBJ2-5 and V is TRBV11-2, with TRBD2 matching over 9 bases. Germline V CDR1 and CDR2: SGHAT, FQNNGV. CDR3 size: 15 residues. V was pared by 3 bases and J by 1 base, with 3 bases of the junction left unmatched. The chain's CDR3 is CASSFSGGLQETQYF. The CDR3 DNA reads TGTGCCAGCAGCTTCAGCGGGGGGCTCCAAGAGACCCAGTACTTC. The whole variable domain, remainder taken from reference TRBV11-2 and TRBJ2-5, is EAGVAQSPRYKIIEKRQSVAFWCNPISGHATLYWYQQILGQGPKLLIQFQNNGVVDDSQLPKDRFSAERLKGVDSTLKIQPAKLEDSAVYLCASSFSGGLQETQYFGPGTRLLVL.

The rearrangement joins TRBV7-6 to TRBJ2-1; no definite D call. This CDR3 is built from 13 residues. V lost 5 bases and J 9 bases, leaving 14 bases between the germline ends. CDR1 and CDR2 (germline): SGHVS, FNYEAQ. CDR3 amino acids: CASSPRVFGEQFF. DNA of the CDR3: TGTGCCAGCAGCCCCCGGGTCTTTGGTGAGCAGTTCTTC.

The chain is built from TRBV11-2 and TRBJ2-3; the D is unclear. The ends were cut back, 5 bases at V and 4 bases at J, with 13 bases in the middle. CDR3 length: 14 amino acids. Germline-derived CDR1 and CDR2 are SGHAT and FQNNGV. The CDR3 bases are TGTGCCAGCAGCCGTATTAGAGGAGCAGATACGCAGTATTTT. Translating gives CASSRIRGADTQYF. Combining the CDR3 with reference TRBV11-2 and TRBJ2-3 gives the whole variable domain EAGVAQSPRYKIIEKRQSVAFWCNPISGHATLYWYQQILGQGPKLLIQFQNNGVVDDSQLPKDRFSAERLKGVDSTLKIQPAKLEDSAVYLCASSRIRGADTQYFGPGTRLTVL.

This clone was observed once. The chain combines TRBV6-5 with TRBJ2-7; D tentatively reads TRBD1 or TRBD2 (5 bases each). Germline lookup yields CDR1 MNHEY and CDR2 SVGAGI. Trimming stripped 6 bases from V and 4 bases from J, with 19 bases between. This CDR3 comprises 15 residues. The CDR3 bases are TGTGCCAGCAGGGCCCGTTTCGGGGCAGGTTACGAGCAGTACTTC. The encoded protein is CASRARFGAGYEQYF.

CDR3 loop: CASSFGMDGYTF. As DNA, the CDR3 is TGTGCCAGCAGCTTCGGGATGGATGGCTACACCTTC. The V gene is TRBV7-9, the J gene TRBJ1-2; D call uncertain. The CDR3 spans 12 residues. Trimming cost V 3 bases and J 6 bases, with 8 bases left between them. Per germline, CDR1 SEHNR and CDR2 FQNEAQ (reference sequence).

This clone has only one observation. Germline and junction disagree at one end, which may indicate a read error. J is TRBJ2-7 and V is TRBV19; possibly TRBD2 for D (6 bases). The CDR3 totals 13 residues. Germline V gene lookup returns CDR1 LNHDA and CDR2 SQIVND (reference sequence). The CDR3 nucleotides read TGTGCCAGCAGTAAGGGGACTGCCTACGAGCAGTACTTC. The encoded protein is CASSKGTAYEQYF.

The chain links TRBV7-2 to TRBJ2-3; a weak D match, TRBD2 (5 bases). The CDR3 has 14 residues. V dropped 4 bases and J dropped 2 bases, with 10 bases sitting between them. Per germline, CDR1 SGHTA and CDR2 FQGNSA. CDR3 in DNA: TGTGCCAGCAGCTCTAAGCGGATCACAGATACGCAGTATTTT. This sequence encodes CASSSKRITDTQYF. Filled out from reference TRBV7-2 and TRBJ2-3, the complete variable domain reads GAGVSQSPSNKVTEKGKDVELRCDPISGHTALYWYRQSLGQGLEFLIYFQGNSAPDKSGLPSDRFSAERTGGSVSTLTIQRTQQEDSAVYLCASSSKRITDTQYFGPGTRLTVL.

The chain is built from TRBV5-1 and TRBJ2-5; 7 bases are shared with TRBD2. Germline values: CDR1 SGHRS, CDR2 YFSETQ. CDR3 length: 17 amino acids. Unmatched junction bases numbered 10, after V lost 0 bases and J lost 2 bases. CDR3 sequence (DNA): TGCGCCAGCAGCTTGGCCTTACGGGGGGAACGACAAGAGACCCAGTACTTC. Protein: CASSLALRGERQETQYF. The variable domain in full, completed from reference TRBV5-1 and TRBJ2-5, reads KAGVTQTPRYLIKTRGQQVTLSCSPISGHRSVSWYQQTPGQGLQFLFEYFSETQRNKGNFPGRFSGRQFSNSRSEMNVSTLELGDSALYLCASSLALRGERQETQYFGPGTRLLVL.

A few counts support this clone. The V and J genes are TRBV7-2 and TRBJ2-3, with D perhaps matching TRBD1 or TRBD2 (6 bases each). The CDR3 is made up of 14 amino acids. V shed 6 bases and J shed 6 bases, with 16 bases lying between them. Germline V lookup: CDR1 SGHTA, CDR2 FQGNSA. CDR3 residues: CASRLPGAGDTQYF. The CDR3 DNA is TGTGCCAGCAGGCTTCCGGGGGCCGGGGATACGCAGTATTTT.

This chain joins TRBV4-3 and TRBJ2-1; perhaps TRBD2 as D (6 bases). The length of the CDR3 is 16 residues. The V end lost 0 bases, the J end lost 2 bases, and 11 bases lay between the germline ends. Germline V gene lookup returns CDR1 LGHNA and CDR2 YSLEER. The CDR3 here is CASSQDMAGTYNEQFF. As DNA, the CDR3 is TGCGCCAGCAGCCAAGATATGGCGGGAACCTACAATGAGCAGTTCTTC.

The genes are TRBV30 and TRBJ2-1; D possibly matches TRBD1 or TRBD2 (5 bases each). Between the trimmed V and J ends, which lost 4 bases and 0 bases, there was a span of 10 bases. The CDR3 runs to 14 residues. Looked up from germline, CDR1 is GTSNPN and CDR2 is SVGIG (reference sequence). The CDR3 is CAWIGDASYNEQFF. CDR3 DNA: TGTGCCTGGATCGGGGACGCCTCCTACAATGAGCAGTTCTTC.

The chain employs TRBV18 and TRBJ2-3; maybe TRBD2 (5 bases). V lost 3 bases and J lost 2, with 18 bases in between. Germline V gene data show CDR1 as KGHSH and CDR2 as LQKENI. The CDR3 length is 17 residues. CDR3 sequence: CASSPPRTPSNTDTQYF. CDR3 in DNA: TGTGCCAGCTCACCCCCTCGAACCCCTAGCAACACAGATACGCAGTATTTT.

The chain couples TRBV6-5 to TRBJ1-5; a possible D gene is TRBD1 (6 bases). CDR3 size: 13 residues. Between the trimmed V and J ends, which lost 4 bases and 6 bases, there was a span of 10 bases. From germline, CDR1 is MNHEY and CDR2 SVGAGI. The DNA of the CDR3 is TGTGCCAGCAGTTTCCGGGGGCCTCAGCCCCAGCATTTT. It yields the protein CASSFRGPQPQHF.

A few counts support this clone. Other DNA sequences of this sample code for an identical CDR3. V and J are TRBV5-6 and TRBJ2-7, with 9 bases aligning to TRBD1. CDR3 length equals 15 residues. J gave up 2 bases and V 4 bases, and 7 bases lay outside the gene matches. Germline assignment: CDR1 SGHDT and CDR2 YYEEEE. Here the CDR3 DNA reads TGTGCCAGCAGCCCGACCGGGACAGGGACCTACGAGCAGTACTTC. It codes for CASSPTGTGTYEQYF.

The chain recombines TRBV7-2 with TRBJ2-7; possible D gene TRBD1, 5 bases. The CDR3 consists of 14 residues. Trimming took 1 base from V and 5 from J, leaving 12 bases between them. Germline V gene data show CDR1 as SGHTA and CDR2 as FQGNSA. Here the CDR3 reads CASSLVTVVHEQYF. CDR3 nucleotide sequence: TGTGCCAGCAGCTTAGTGACAGTGGTCCACGAGCAGTACTTC.

CDR3 sequence (DNA): TGTGCCAGCAGCTTAAGTGGCGGGCAGCTCTCCTACGAGCAGTACTTC. Translated, it gives CASSLSGGQLSYEQYF. The V gene is TRBV7-3, the J gene TRBJ2-7, with a tentative D call TRBD2 (5 bases). CDR3 length: 16 amino acids. The germline gives CDR1 SGHTA, CDR2 FQGTGA. The V end lost 1 base, the J end lost 0 bases, and 13 bases lay between the germline ends.

This clone ranks as medium-sized (0.01 to 0.1%). This chain joins TRBV18 and TRBJ2-5; 7 positions agree with TRBD2. CDR1 and CDR2 from the germline V gene are KGHSH and LQKENI. This CDR3 spans 13 amino acids. V trimming: 8 bases; J trimming: 6 bases; junction bases outside the gene matches: 9. CDR3 coding DNA: TGTGCCAGCAACCCCGGGGGGAAGCAGACCCAGTACTTC. It is translated as CASNPGGKQTQYF.

This chain joins TRBV6-5 and TRBJ1-1; D is ambiguous. The V end lost 8 bases, the J end lost 0 bases, and 13 bases lay between the germline ends. Looked up from germline, CDR1 is MNHEY and CDR2 is SVGAGI. The CDR3 loop spans 14 amino acids. The CDR3 here is CASYHRAMNTEAFF. Written as DNA, the CDR3 is TGTGCCAGCTACCACCGCGCCATGAACACTGAAGCTTTCTTT.